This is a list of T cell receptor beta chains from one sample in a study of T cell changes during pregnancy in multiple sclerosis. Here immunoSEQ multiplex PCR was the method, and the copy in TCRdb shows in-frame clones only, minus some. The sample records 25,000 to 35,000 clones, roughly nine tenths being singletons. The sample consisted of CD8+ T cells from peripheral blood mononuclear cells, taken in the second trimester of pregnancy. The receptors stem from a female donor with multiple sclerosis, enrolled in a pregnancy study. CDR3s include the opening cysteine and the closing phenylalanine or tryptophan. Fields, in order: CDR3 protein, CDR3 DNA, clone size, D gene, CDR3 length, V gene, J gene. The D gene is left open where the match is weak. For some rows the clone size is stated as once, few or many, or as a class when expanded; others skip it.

CASSSGTSGTSYNEQFF,TGTGCCAGCAGCTCAGGGACTAGCGGGACCTCCTACAATGAGCAGTTCTTC,.,TRBD2,17,TRBV7-3,TRBJ2-1
CASSLLAGGLNEQFF,TGTGCCAGCAGCTTACTAGCGGGGGGGCTCAATGAGCAGTTCTTC,.,TRBD2,15,TRBV7-3,TRBJ2-1
CASSLEDFYTEAFF,TGCGCCAGCAGCTTGGAGGACTTCTACACTGAAGCTTTCTTT,.,.,14,TRBV5-1,TRBJ1-1
CASSLTGNYGYTF,TGTGCCAGCAGTTTAACAGGGAACTATGGCTACACCTTC,.,.,13,TRBV27,TRBJ1-2
CASSQSEIQGPWNMNTEAFF,TGCGCCAGCAGTCAATCGGAAATACAGGGGCCTTGGAATATGAACACTGAAGCTTTCTTT,.,TRBD1,20,TRBV23-1,TRBJ1-1
CASSPAGTHYEQYF,TGTGCCAGCAGCCCCGCGGGGACCCACTACGAGCAGTACTTC,.,.,14,TRBV11-2,TRBJ2-7
CASSPSLSTSNEKLFF,TGTGCCAGCAGCCCGTCGTTATCCACTTCTAATGAAAAACTGTTTTTT,.,.,16,TRBV7-9,TRBJ1-4
CAWSSRLADTGELFF,TGTGCCTGGAGTTCACGACTAGCTGACACCGGGGAGCTGTTTTTT,many,TRBD2,15,TRBV30,TRBJ2-2
CASSPPLAGGDNEQFF,TGTGCCAGCAGCCCGCCCCTAGCGGGGGGGGACAATGAGCAGTTCTTC,.,TRBD2,16,TRBV7-9,TRBJ2-1
CSASDSYEQYF,TGCAGTGCTAGCGACAGCTACGAGCAGTACTTC,.,.,11,TRBV20-1,TRBJ2-7
CASSQLASEQYF,TGCGCCAGCAGCCAGCTAGCTTCCGAGCAGTACTTC,.,.,12,TRBV4-1,TRBJ2-7
CASSLDRPGNTIYF,TGCGCCAGCAGCTTAGACAGGCCTGGAAACACCATATATTTT,.,.,14,TRBV5-1,TRBJ1-3
CASSMGQGSEQYF,TGTGCCAGTAGTATGGGACAGGGTAGCGAGCAGTACTTC,.,TRBD1,13,TRBV19,TRBJ2-7
CASSQSPGQGSETNEKLFF,TGTGCCAGCAGCCAATCGCCGGGACAGGGAAGTGAAACTAATGAAAAACTGTTTTTT,.,TRBD1,19,TRBV7-9,TRBJ1-4
CASSLYGSSGGATDTQYF,TGTGCCAGCAGCTTGTATGGGTCAAGCGGGGGGGCAACGGATACGCAGTATTTT,once,TRBD2,18,TRBV5-4,TRBJ2-3
CASTQAGGTGGYTF,TGTGCCAGCACCCAAGCAGGGGGCACGGGCGGCTACACCTTC,.,TRBD1,14,TRBV27,TRBJ1-2
CASSDSISGGTDTQYF,TGTGCCAGCAGTGACTCGATTTCGGGAGGCACAGATACGCAGTATTTT,.,.,16,TRBV6-4,TRBJ2-3
CASSAGLADNEQFF,TGTGCCAGCAGCGCGGGACTAGCGGACAATGAGCAGTTCTTC,.,TRBD2,14,TRBV9,TRBJ2-1
CASSLRTRDNEQFF,TGTGCCAGTAGTTTGAGGACTAGGGACAATGAGCAGTTCTTC,once,TRBD2,14,TRBV19,TRBJ2-1
CASSYGADQPQHF,TGTGCCAGCAGTTACGGAGCTGATCAGCCCCAGCATTTT,.,.,13,TRBV27,TRBJ1-5
CASSEGAGPSSYEQYF,TGTGCCAGCAGTGAAGGGGCGGGCCCCTCGTCCTACGAGCAGTACTTC,.,.,16,TRBV6-1,TRBJ2-7
CASSLPGQLSYEQYF,TGTGCCAGCAGCCTGCCGGGACAGTTGTCCTACGAGCAGTACTTC,.,TRBD1,15,TRBV14,TRBJ2-7
CASSPIPPQGTNYGYTF,TGTGCCAGCAGCCCCATCCCGCCTCAGGGCACTAACTATGGCTACACCTTC,.,.,17,TRBV11-2,TRBJ1-2
CSVEGGLPEAFF,TGCAGCGTTGAAGGGGGACTCCCTGAAGCTTTCTTT,few,.,12,TRBV29-1,TRBJ1-1
CASSQGSTGSTYEQYF,TGCGCCAGCAGCCAGGGATCTACGGGATCCACCTACGAGCAGTACTTC,.,.,16,TRBV4-1,TRBJ2-7
CASSQDMIQRVYNEQFF,TGTGCCAGCAGCCAAGATATGATCCAGCGGGTTTACAATGAGCAGTTCTTC,.,.,17,TRBV4-2,TRBJ2-1
CASSPHGGSEQYF,TGTGCCAGCAGTCCCCACGGGGGGTCCGAGCAGTACTTC,.,TRBD2,13,TRBV6-5,TRBJ2-7
CAISESLRDRNEKLFF,TGTGCCATCAGTGAGTCACTCCGGGACAGGAATGAAAAACTGTTTTTT,.,TRBD1,16,TRBV10-3,TRBJ1-4
CASTKPYEGSGNTQYF,TGTGCCAGCACCAAACCCTATGAAGGGAGTGGAAATACGCAGTATTTT,.,.,16,TRBV28,TRBJ2-3
CASSFSHEGSYGYTF,TGTGCCAGCAGCTTTTCTCATGAGGGTAGTTATGGCTACACCTTC,.,.,15,TRBV7-8,TRBJ1-2
CASSYSLAGSYNEQFF,TGTGCCAGCAGTTACTCCTTAGCGGGGTCCTACAATGAGCAGTTCTTC,.,TRBD2,16,TRBV6-5,TRBJ2-1
CASSLRTFYSPLHF,TGTGCCAGCTCACTCAGGACATTCTATTCACCCCTCCACTTT,.,.,14,TRBV28,TRBJ1-6
CASSPPIGRATDTQYF,TGTGCCAGCTCACCACCGATCGGGAGGGCCACAGATACGCAGTATTTT,.,TRBD2,16,TRBV18,TRBJ2-3
CASSFGQEQYF,TGCGCCAGCAGCTTCGGACAAGAGCAGTACTTC,.,.,11,TRBV5-1,TRBJ2-7
CASRAGTGFTEAFF,TGTGCCAGCAGGGCCGGGACAGGGTTTACTGAAGCTTTCTTT,.,TRBD1,14,TRBV5-6,TRBJ1-1
CASSPRTSGGALYF,TGTGCCAGCAGCCCTAGGACTAGCGGGGGGGCCTTGTATTTT,.,TRBD2,14,TRBV11-3,TRBJ2-3
CASSQDRGRVAFF,TGCGCCAGCAGCCAGGACAGGGGGCGCGTAGCTTTCTTT,.,TRBD1,13,TRBV4-3,TRBJ1-1
CASSLGARGLEEYF,TGTGCCAGCAGCTTAGGGGCCAGGGGGCTTGAAGAGTACTTC,.,TRBD1,14,TRBV7-9,TRBJ2-7
CASSLMTGSNTGELFF,TGTGCCAGCAGTCTAATGACAGGGTCGAACACCGGGGAGCTGTTTTTT,.,TRBD1,16,TRBV13,TRBJ2-2
CASSILPGSSEKLFF,TGTGCCAGTAGTATCTTGCCAGGAAGCAGTGAAAAACTGTTTTTT,.,.,15,TRBV19,TRBJ1-4
CASSLEGDGELFF,TGCGCCAGCAGCTTGGAAGGGGACGGGGAGCTGTTTTTT,.,.,13,TRBV5-1,TRBJ2-2
CASRAVSGSNQPQHF,TGTGCCAGCAGGGCGGTATCAGGGTCGAATCAGCCCCAGCATTTT,.,.,15,TRBV27,TRBJ1-5
CASSYPTSEQFF,TGTGCCAGCAGTTACCCCACTAGCGAGCAGTTCTTC,.,.,12,TRBV6-5,TRBJ2-1
CASSLVGQINEKLFF,TGCGCCAGCAGCTTGGTGGGACAGATTAATGAAAAACTGTTTTTT,.,TRBD1,15,TRBV5-1,TRBJ1-4
CASSGTSGRDGELFF,TGTGCCAGCAGCGGGACTAGCGGGAGAGATGGGGAGCTGTTTTTT,few,TRBD2,15,TRBV7-9,TRBJ2-2
CASSLGMEYEQYF,TGTGCCAGCAGTTTAGGAATGGAGTACGAGCAGTACTTC,.,.,13,TRBV27,TRBJ2-7
CASSHTKTGENTEAFF,TGTGCCAGCAGCCATACCAAGACAGGGGAGAACACTGAAGCTTTCTTT,.,TRBD1,16,TRBV7-3,TRBJ1-1
CASSLGTGAYEQYF,TGTGCCAGCAGCTTAGGAACGGGGGCCTACGAGCAGTACTTC,.,.,14,TRBV7-2,TRBJ2-7
CASSESGGSSYEQYF,TGTGCCAGCAGTGAGTCAGGGGGGAGCTCCTACGAGCAGTACTTC,.,.,15,TRBV6-1,TRBJ2-7
CASSRLAGSTGELFF,TGTGCCAGCAGTCGACTAGCGGGATCCACCGGGGAGCTGTTTTTT,.,TRBD2,15,TRBV2,TRBJ2-2
CASSLNGNIDEQYF,TGTGCCAGCAGTTTAAACGGGAACATCGACGAGCAGTACTTC,.,.,14,TRBV28,TRBJ2-7
CASSEARLAGYNEQFF,TGTGCCAGCAGTGAGGCCCGACTAGCGGGCTACAATGAGCAGTTCTTC,.,TRBD2,16,TRBV6-1,TRBJ2-1
CATRDRGTDTQYF,TGTGCCACCCGGGACAGGGGAACAGATACGCAGTATTTT,.,TRBD1,13,TRBV15,TRBJ2-3
CASTEVAKNIQYF,TGTGCCAGCACAGAAGTAGCCAAAAACATTCAGTACTTC,.,.,13,TRBV7-9,TRBJ2-4